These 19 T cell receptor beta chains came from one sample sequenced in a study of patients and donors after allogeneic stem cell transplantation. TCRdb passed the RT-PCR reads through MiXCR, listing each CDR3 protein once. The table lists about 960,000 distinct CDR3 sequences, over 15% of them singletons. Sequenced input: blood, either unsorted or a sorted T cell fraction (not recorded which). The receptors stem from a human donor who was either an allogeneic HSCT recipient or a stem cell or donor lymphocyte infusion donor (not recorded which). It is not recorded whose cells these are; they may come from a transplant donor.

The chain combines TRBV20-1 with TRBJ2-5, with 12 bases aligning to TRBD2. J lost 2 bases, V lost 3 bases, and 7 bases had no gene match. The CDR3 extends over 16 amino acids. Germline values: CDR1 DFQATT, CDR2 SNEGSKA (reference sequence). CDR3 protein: CSASLGLAGGQETQYF. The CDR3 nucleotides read TGCAGTGCTAGTTTGGGGCTAGCGGGAGGGCAAGAGACCCAGTACTTC.

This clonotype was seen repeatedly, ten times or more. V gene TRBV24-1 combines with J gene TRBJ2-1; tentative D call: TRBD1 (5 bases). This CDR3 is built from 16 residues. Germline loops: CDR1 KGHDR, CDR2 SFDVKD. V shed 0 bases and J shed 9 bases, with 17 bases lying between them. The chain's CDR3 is CATSDLHPGQGAEQFF. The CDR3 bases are TGTGCCACCAGTGATTTGCACCCCGGGCAGGGCGCTGAGCAGTTCTTC.

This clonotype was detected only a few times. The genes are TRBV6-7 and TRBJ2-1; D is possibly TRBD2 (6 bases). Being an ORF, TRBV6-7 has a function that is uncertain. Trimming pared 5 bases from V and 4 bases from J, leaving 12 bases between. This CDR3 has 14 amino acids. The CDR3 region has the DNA TGTGCCAGCAGTGCGGGACCGATATACAATGAGCAGTTCTTC. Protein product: CASSAGPIYNEQFF.

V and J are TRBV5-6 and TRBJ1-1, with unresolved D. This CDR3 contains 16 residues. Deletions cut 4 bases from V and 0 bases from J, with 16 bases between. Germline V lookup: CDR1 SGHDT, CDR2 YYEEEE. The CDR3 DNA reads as TGTGCCAGCAGCCTTGAGAGGTCCCGGTTGAACACTGAAGCTTTCTTT. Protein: CASSLERSRLNTEAFF.

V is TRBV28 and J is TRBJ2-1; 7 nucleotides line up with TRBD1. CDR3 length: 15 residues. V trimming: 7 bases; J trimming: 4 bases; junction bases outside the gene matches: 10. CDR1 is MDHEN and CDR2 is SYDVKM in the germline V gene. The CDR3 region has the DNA TGTGCCAGCACACCCCGGACAGGATCTTACAATGAGCAGTTCTTC. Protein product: CASTPRTGSYNEQFF.

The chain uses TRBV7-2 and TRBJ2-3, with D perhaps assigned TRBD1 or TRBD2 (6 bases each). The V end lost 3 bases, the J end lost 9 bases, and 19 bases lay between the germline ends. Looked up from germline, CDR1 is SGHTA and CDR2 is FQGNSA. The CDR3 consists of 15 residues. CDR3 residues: CASSFGGGQTLTQYF. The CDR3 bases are TGTGCCAGCAGCTTTGGGGGAGGACAGACCCTGACGCAGTATTTT.

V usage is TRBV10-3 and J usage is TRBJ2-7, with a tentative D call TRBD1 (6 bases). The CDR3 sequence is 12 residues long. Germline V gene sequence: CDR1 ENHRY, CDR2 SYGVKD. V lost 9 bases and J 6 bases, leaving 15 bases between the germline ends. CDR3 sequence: CAITQGSGEQYF. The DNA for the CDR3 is TGTGCCATTACACAGGGCAGTGGCGAGCAGTACTTC.

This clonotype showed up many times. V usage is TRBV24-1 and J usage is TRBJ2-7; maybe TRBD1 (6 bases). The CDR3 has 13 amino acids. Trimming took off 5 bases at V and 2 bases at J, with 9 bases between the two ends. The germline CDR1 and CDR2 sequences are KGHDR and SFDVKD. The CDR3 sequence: CATSGQGTYEQYF. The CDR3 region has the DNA TGTGCCACCAGTGGCCAGGGGACCTACGAGCAGTACTTC.

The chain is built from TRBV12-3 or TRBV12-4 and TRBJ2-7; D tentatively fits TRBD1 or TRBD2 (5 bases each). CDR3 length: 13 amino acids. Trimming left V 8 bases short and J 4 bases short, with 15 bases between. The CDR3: CASSLWDHYEQYF. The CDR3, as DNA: TGTGCCAGCTCCCTATGGGACCATTACGAGCAGTACTTC.

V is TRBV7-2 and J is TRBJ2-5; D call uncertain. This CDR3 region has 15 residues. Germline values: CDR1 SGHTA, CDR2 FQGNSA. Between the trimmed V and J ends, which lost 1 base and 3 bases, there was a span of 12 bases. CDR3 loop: CASSLVWASEETQYF. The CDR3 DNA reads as TGTGCCAGCAGCTTAGTGTGGGCGAGCGAAGAGACCCAGTACTTC. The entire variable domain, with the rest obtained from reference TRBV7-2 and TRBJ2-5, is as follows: GAGVSQSPSNKVTEKGKDVELRCDPISGHTALYWYRQSLGQGLEFLIYFQGNSAPDKSGLPSDRFSAERTGGSVSTLTIQRTQQEDSAVYLCASSLVWASEETQYFGPGTRLLVL.

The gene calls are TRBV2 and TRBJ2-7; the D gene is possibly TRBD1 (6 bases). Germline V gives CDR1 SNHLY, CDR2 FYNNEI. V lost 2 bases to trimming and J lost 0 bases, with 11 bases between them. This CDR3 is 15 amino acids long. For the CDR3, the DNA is TGTGCCAGCAGTGAAACTGGGGGCAACTCCTACGAGCAGTACTTC. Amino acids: CASSETGGNSYEQYF.

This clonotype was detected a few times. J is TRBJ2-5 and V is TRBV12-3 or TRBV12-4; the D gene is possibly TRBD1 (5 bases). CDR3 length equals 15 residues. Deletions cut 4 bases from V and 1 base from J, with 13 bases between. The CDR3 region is CASSSSGHIQETQYF. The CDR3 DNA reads TGTGCCAGCAGTTCCTCAGGACATATCCAAGAGACCCAGTACTTC.

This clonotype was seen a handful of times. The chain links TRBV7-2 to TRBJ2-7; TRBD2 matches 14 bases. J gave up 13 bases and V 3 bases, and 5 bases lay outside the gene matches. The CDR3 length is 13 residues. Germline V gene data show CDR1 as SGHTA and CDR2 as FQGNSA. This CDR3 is CASSFPGLAGAYF. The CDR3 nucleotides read TGTGCCAGCAGCTTCCCGGGACTAGCGGGAGCCTACTTC.

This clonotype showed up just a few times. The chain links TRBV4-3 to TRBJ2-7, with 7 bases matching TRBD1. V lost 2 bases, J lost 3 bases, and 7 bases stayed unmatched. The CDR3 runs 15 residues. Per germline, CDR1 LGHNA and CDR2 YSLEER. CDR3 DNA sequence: TGCGCCAGCAGCCAATTAAGACAGGGATTCTACGAGCAGTACTTC. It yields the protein CASSQLRQGFYEQYF.

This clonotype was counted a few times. For the CDR3, the DNA is TGTGCCATCAGTGATTTGCGGGGCACAGATACGCAGTATTTT. It is translated as CAISDLRGTDTQYF. The rearrangement uses TRBV10-3 and TRBJ2-3; D is perhaps TRBD2 (5 bases). The CDR3 length is 14 residues. With 3 bases removed from V and 1 base from J, the gap between germline ends came to 8 bases. Germline loops: CDR1 ENHRY, CDR2 SYGVKD.

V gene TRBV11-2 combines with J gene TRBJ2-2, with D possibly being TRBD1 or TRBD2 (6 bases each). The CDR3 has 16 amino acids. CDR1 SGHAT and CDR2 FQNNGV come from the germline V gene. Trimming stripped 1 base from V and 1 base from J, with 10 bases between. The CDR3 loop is CASSLAGAKNTGELFF. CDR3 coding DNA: TGTGCCAGCAGCTTAGCGGGGGCGAAGAACACCGGGGAGCTGTTTTTT.

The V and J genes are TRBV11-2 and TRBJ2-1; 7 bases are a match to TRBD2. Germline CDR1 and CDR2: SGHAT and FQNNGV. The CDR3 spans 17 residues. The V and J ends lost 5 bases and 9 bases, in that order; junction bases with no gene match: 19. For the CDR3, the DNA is TGTGCCAGCAGCCCTGACATTTTAGCGGGTATTTGGGGTGAGCAGTTCTTC. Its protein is CASSPDILAGIWGEQFF.

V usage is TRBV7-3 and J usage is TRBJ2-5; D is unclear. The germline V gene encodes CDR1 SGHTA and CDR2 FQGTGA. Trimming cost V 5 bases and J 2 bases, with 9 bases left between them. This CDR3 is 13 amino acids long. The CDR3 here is CASSSMGQETQYF. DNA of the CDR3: TGTGCCAGCAGCAGCATGGGGCAAGAGACCCAGTACTTC.

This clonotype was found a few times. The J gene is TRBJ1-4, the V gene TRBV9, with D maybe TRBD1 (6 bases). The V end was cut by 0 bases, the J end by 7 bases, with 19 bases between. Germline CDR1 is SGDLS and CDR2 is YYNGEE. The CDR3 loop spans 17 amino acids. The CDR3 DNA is TGTGCCAGCAGCGTAGATGGGGGGGCAGGGAGCGGTGAAAAACTGTTTTTT. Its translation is CASSVDGGAGSGEKLFF.